In this sample, the clone carrying this TCR beta chain turned up many times. Its target is unknown. Amplified regions were TCR beta CDR3 sequences from RNA transcripts. The TCR CDR3 was amplified in a first-round RT-PCR using the HTBI primer set. TCRdb redid the calling of the multiplex PCR reads with MiXCR, one entry per CDR3 protein. In the table there are about 520,000 distinct CDR3 sequences, about 24% of which are singletons. This entry comes from a study of T cells in Graves' hyperthyroidism and ophthalmopathy. V lost 0 bases, J lost 5 bases, and 9 bases lay in between. The CDR3 runs 14 residues. Germline V gene data show CDR1 as SGDLS and CDR2 as YYNGEE. Findings and caveats of the study: Model-based prediction identified ophthalmopathy a median approximately 6 months prior to its onset.

The V call is TRBV9, the J call TRBJ1-5; D uncertain. This receptor was identified in a woman aged 25 to 39 with Graves' ophthalmopathy. The sample taken for sequencing was blood. CDR3 in DNA: TGTGCCAGCAGCGTAGGAGGTGACGATCAGCCCCAGCATTTT. It encodes CASSVGGDDQPQHF.